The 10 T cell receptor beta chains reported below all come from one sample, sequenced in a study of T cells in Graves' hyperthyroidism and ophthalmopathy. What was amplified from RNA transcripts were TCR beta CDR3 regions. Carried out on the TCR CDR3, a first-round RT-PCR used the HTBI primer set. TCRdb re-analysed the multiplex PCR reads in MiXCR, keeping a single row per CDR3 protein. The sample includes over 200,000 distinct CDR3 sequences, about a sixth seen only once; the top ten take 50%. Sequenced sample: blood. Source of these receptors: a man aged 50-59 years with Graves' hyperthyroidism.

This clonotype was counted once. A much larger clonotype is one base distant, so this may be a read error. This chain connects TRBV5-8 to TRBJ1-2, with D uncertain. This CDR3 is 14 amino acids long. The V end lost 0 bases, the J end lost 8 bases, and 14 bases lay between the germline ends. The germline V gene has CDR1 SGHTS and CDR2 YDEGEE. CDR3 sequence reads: CASSLADGPGGYTF. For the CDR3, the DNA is TGTGCCAGCAGCTTGGCCGACGGGCCGGGGGGCTACACCTTC.

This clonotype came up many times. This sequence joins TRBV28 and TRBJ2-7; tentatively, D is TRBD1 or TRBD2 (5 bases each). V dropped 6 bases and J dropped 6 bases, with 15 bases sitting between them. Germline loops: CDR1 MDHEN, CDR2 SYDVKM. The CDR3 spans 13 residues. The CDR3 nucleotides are TGTGCCAGCAGCTCGGGACCGACCAGCGAGCAGTACTTC. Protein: CASSSGPTSEQYF.

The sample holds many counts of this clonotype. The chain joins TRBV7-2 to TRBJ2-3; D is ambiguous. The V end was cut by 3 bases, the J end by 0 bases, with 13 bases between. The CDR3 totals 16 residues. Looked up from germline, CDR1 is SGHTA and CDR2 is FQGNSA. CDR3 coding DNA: TGTGCCAGCAGCTTTGTTTCGTGGGAAAGCACAGATACGCAGTATTTT. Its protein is CASSFVSWESTDTQYF.

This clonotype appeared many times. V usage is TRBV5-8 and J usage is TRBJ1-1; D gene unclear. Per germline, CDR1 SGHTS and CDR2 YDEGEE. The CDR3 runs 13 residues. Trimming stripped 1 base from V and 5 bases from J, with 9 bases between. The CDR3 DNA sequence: TGTGCCAGCAGCTTGACAGCCGCGACTGAAGCTTTCTTT. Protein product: CASSLTAATEAFF. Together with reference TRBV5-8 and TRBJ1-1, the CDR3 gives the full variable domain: EAGVTQSPTHLIKTRGQQATLRCSPISGHTSVYWYQQALGLGLQFLLWYDEGEERNRGNFPPRFSGRQFPNYSSELNVNALELEDSALYLCASSLTAATEAFFGQGTRLTVV.

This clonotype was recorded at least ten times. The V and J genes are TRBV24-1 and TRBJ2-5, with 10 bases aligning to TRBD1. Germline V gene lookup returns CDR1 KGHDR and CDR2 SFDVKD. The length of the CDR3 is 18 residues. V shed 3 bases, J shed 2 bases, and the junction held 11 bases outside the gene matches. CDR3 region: CATSDPRDGTGAQETQYF. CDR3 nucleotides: TGTGCCACCAGTGATCCCCGAGACGGGACAGGGGCGCAAGAGACCCAGTACTTC.

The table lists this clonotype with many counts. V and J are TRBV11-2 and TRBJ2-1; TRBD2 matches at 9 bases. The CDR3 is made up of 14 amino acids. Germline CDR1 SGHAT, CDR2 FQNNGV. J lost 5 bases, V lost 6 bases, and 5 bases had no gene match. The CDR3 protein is CASSRREGNNEQFF. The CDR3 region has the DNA TGTGCCAGCAGTCGGCGGGAGGGTAACAATGAGCAGTTCTTC.

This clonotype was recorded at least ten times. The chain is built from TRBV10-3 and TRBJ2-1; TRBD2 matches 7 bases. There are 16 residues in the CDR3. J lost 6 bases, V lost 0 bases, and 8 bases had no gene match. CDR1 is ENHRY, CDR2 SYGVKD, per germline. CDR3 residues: CAISESVAGAGNEQFF. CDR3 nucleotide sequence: TGTGCCATCAGTGAGTCCGTCGCGGGAGCCGGCAATGAGCAGTTCTTC.

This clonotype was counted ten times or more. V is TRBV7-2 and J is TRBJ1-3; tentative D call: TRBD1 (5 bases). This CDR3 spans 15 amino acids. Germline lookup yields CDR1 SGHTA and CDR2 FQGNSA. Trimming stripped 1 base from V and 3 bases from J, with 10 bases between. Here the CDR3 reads CASSLVSGGGNTIYF. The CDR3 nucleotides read TGTGCCAGCAGCTTAGTTAGCGGGGGTGGAAACACCATATATTTT.

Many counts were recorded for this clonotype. CDR3 loop: CASSYPPTSRSDEQYF. As DNA, the CDR3 is TGTGCCAGCAGTTACCCCCCGACTAGCAGGAGTGACGAGCAGTACTTC. This sequence joins TRBV28 and TRBJ2-7, with 7 bases lining up with TRBD2. This CDR3 has 16 residues. After removal of 4 bases from V and 5 bases from J, the junction contained 14 bases not matched to a gene. CDR1 is MDHEN, CDR2 SYDVKM, per germline. Using reference TRBV28 and TRBJ2-7 for the parts outside the CDR3, the full variable domain is DVKVTQSSRYLVKRTGEKVFLECVQDMDHENMFWYRQDPGLGLRLIYFSYDVKMKEKGDIPEGYSVSREKKERFSLILESASTNQTSMYLCASSYPPTSRSDEQYFGPGTRLTVT.

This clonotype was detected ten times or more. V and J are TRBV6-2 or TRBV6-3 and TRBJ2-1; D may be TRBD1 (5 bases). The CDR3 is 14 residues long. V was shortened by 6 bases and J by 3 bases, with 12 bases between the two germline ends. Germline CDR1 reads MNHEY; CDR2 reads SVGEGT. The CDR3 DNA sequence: TGTGCCAGCAGAGACAGCGACCACTACAATGAGCAGTTCTTC. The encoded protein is CASRDSDHYNEQFF.